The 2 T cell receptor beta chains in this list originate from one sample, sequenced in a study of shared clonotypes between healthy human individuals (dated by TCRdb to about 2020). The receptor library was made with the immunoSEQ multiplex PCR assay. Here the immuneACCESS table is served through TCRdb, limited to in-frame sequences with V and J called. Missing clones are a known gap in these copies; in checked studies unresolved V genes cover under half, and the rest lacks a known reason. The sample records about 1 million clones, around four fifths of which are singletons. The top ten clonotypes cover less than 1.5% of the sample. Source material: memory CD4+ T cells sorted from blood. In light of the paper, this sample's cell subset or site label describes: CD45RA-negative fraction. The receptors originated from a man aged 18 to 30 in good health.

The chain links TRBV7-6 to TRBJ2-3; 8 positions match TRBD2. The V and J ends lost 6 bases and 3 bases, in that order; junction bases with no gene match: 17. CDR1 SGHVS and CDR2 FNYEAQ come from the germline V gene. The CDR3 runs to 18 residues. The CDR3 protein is CASRSLGAGSGSTDTQYF. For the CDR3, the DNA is TGTGCCAGCAGGTCTCTGGGGGCGGGGAGCGGGAGTACAGATACGCAGTATTTT.

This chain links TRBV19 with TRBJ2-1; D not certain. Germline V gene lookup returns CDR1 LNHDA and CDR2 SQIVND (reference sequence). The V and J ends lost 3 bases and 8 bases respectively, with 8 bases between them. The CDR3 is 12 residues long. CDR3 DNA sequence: TGTGCCAGTAGTATTGGACGAGATGAGCAGTTCTTC. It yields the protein CASSIGRDEQFF.